These 30 T cell receptor beta chains came from one sample sequenced in a study of CD8+ T cells in alopecia areata. The treatment was: oral pan-JAK inhibitor, 5-10 mg twice daily. Extraction of RNA preceded its reverse transcription into cDNA, which served as the sequencing template. Only in-frame clones appear in the TCRdb table, and some are missing; sequencing was by immunoSEQ multiplex PCR. The sample lists 150,000 to 200,000 clones, 60% occurring once. Source: CD4+ T cells sorted from blood, taken at week 24, from a patient treated with tofacitinib. The receptors were gathered from a human donor with alopecia areata.

The chain carries TRBV2 and TRBJ1-5, with TRBD1 matching 7 bases. This CDR3 is built from 13 residues. The germline V gene has CDR1 SNHLY and CDR2 FYNNEI. J lost 0 bases, V lost 10 bases, and 3 bases had no gene match. The CDR3, as DNA: TGTGCCACACGGGACAGTAGCAATCAGCCCCAGCATTTT. Its protein product is CATRDSSNQPQHF. Looking up the rest from reference TRBV2 and TRBJ1-5 gives the full variable domain: EPEVTQTPSHQVTQMGQEVILRCVPISNHLYFYWYRQILGQKVEFLVSFYNNEISEKSEIFDDQFSVERPDGSNFTLKIRSTKLEDSAMYFCATRDSSNQPQHFGDGTRLSIL.

This clone was recorded a few times. The chain recombines TRBV11-2 with TRBJ2-2; 9 bases align to TRBD1. CDR3 length: 16 residues. Germline V gives CDR1 SGHAT, CDR2 FQNNGV. Trimming at V came to 5 bases and at J to 1 base, leaving 5 bases not matched to a gene. CDR3 amino acids: CASSRPGQGNTGELFF. CDR3 in DNA: TGTGCCAGCAGCAGACCGGGACAGGGGAACACCGGGGAGCTGTTTTTT.

This rearrangement joins TRBV15 to TRBJ1-5; 12 bases are a match to TRBD1. Germline V gene data show CDR1 as LNHNV and CDR2 as YYDKDF (reference sequence). Germline trimming cut 5 bases from V and 3 bases from J; bases unmatched to any gene: 2. This CDR3 comprises 15 residues. The CDR3 coding sequence is TGTGCCACCAGCTCGGGACAGGGGGCCAATCAGCCCCAGCATTTT. Its protein is CATSSGQGANQPQHF.

Concerning this clone itself: One junction end disagrees with the germline gene, perhaps due to a read error. This chain uses TRBV7-2 with TRBJ1-1; D gene uncertain. This CDR3 contains 14 residues. Germline loops: CDR1 SGHTA, CDR2 FQGNSA. This CDR3 is CASSLSAGGTEAFF. CDR3 coding DNA: TGCGCCAGCAGCTTGTCTGCGGGTGGAACTGAAGCTTTCTTT.

CDR3 sequence reads: CASSATVPQETQYF. CDR3 nucleotides: TGTGCCAGCAGCGCGACAGTTCCCCAAGAGACCCAGTACTTC. The V call is TRBV5-6, the J call TRBJ2-5, with TRBD1 as a possible D gene (5 bases). Trimming stripped 4 bases from V and 1 base from J, with 11 bases between. The CDR3 runs to 14 residues. The germline V gene encodes CDR1 SGHDT and CDR2 YYEEEE.

The V gene is TRBV15, the J gene TRBJ1-1; perhaps TRBD1 as D (5 bases). The germline V gene encodes CDR1 LNHNV and CDR2 YYDKDF (reference sequence). Trimming stripped 0 bases from V and 2 bases from J, with 10 bases between. The CDR3 has 15 residues. Written as DNA, the CDR3 is TGTGCCACCAGCAGAGATTCTGGGGCAAACACTGAAGCTTTCTTT. It yields the protein CATSRDSGANTEAFF.

This clone occurred a few times. V usage is TRBV4-1 and J usage is TRBJ1-1; a weak D match, TRBD1 (5 bases). Trimming left V 4 bases short and J 11 bases short, with 14 bases between. CDR3 length equals 12 residues. The germline V gene has CDR1 MGHRA and CDR2 YSYEKL. In DNA form, the CDR3 reads TGCGCCAGCAGCCCCTCGGGGGGGGAGGCTTTCTTT. It encodes CASSPSGGEAFF.

The chain recombines TRBV4-3 with TRBJ2-3; 7 bases are a match to TRBD2. With V trimmed by 1 base and J by 4 bases, 17 bases remained unmatched. There are 19 residues in the CDR3. CDR1 is LGHNA, CDR2 YSLEER, per germline. The CDR3, as DNA: TGCGCCAGCAGCCAAGTCATCTCTTTCGGGGGGATGGTCGCAGATACGCAGTATTTT. Translation gives CASSQVISFGGMVADTQYF.

The rearrangement joins TRBV5-6 to TRBJ1-1; 7 bases match TRBD1. Germline loops: CDR1 SGHDT, CDR2 YYEEEE. The CDR3 covers 13 residues. The junction had 3 bases not matched to a gene; V was cut back by 2 bases and J by 5 bases. CDR3 amino acids: CASSLDRDTEAFF. For the CDR3, the DNA is TGTGCCAGCAGCTTAGACAGGGATACTGAAGCTTTCTTT.

The chain combines TRBV27 with TRBJ1-2, with TRBD1 as a possible D gene (5 bases). The ends were cut back, 5 bases at V and 8 bases at J, with 21 bases in the middle. Germline V gives CDR1 MNHEY, CDR2 SMNVEV (reference sequence). The CDR3 totals 15 residues. The CDR3 region has the DNA TGTGCCAGCAGTCCCTCCCAGCAGGGTTGGTGGGGCTACACCTTC. This codes for CASSPSQQGWWGYTF.

The V and J genes are TRBV30 and TRBJ1-1, with unresolved D. Between the trimmed V and J ends, which lost 1 base and 0 bases, there was a span of 6 bases. Germline values: CDR1 GTSNPN, CDR2 SVGIG (reference sequence). The CDR3 consists of 13 residues. The CDR3 here is CAWSGFMNTEAFF. For the CDR3, the DNA is TGTGCCTGGAGTGGCTTCATGAACACTGAAGCTTTCTTT. Based on the CDR3 plus reference TRBV30 and TRBJ1-1, the full variable domain is SQTIHQWPATLVQPVGSPLSLECTVEGTSNPNLYWYRQAAGRGLQLLFYSVGIGQISSEVPQNLSASRPQDRQFILSSKKLLLSDSGFYLCAWSGFMNTEAFFGQGTRLTVV.

The chain joins TRBV29-1 to TRBJ2-7, with TRBD1 matching 10 bases. The V segment lost 7 bases and the J segment 2 bases; nucleotides outside the gene matches: 5. Germline CDR1 and CDR2: SQVTM and ANQGSEA. This CDR3 region has 13 residues. DNA of the CDR3: TGCAGCGCGGGACAGGGGCGGACCTACGAGCAGTACTTC. Its translation is CSAGQGRTYEQYF.

This chain links TRBV7-2 with TRBJ2-7; 8 positions match TRBD1. The CDR3 is 16 residues long. Germline assignment: CDR1 SGHTA and CDR2 FQGNSA. V lost 5 bases to trimming and J lost 0 bases; unmatched junction nucleotides: 9. The CDR3 DNA sequence: TGTGCCAGCAGCGGACAGGGAGGAACCTCCTCCTACGAGCAGTACTTC. Its translation: CASSGQGGTSSYEQYF. Looking up the rest from reference TRBV7-2 and TRBJ2-7 gives the full variable domain: GAGVSQSPSNKVTEKGKDVELRCDPISGHTALYWYRQSLGQGLEFLIYFQGNSAPDKSGLPSDRFSAERTGGSVSTLTIQRTQQEDSAVYLCASSGQGGTSSYEQYFGPGTRLTVT.

This chain connects TRBV7-2 to TRBJ1-4; D gene uncertain. Germline CDR1 reads SGHTA; CDR2 reads FQGNSA. V lost 4 bases to trimming and J lost 7 bases, with 19 bases between them. The CDR3 runs to 16 residues. The CDR3 DNA reads TGTGCCAGCAGCTATTTGGGCCGGGTCGAGGTTGAAAAACTGTTTTTT. Protein product: CASSYLGRVEVEKLFF.

This clone appeared a few times. This sequence joins TRBV19 and TRBJ2-3; D uncertain. Trimming took off 0 bases at V and 6 bases at J, with 7 bases between the two ends. This CDR3 is built from 13 residues. CDR1 LNHDA and CDR2 SQIVND come from the germline V gene (reference sequence). The CDR3 is CASSIDWTDTQYF. DNA of the CDR3: TGTGCCAGTAGTATAGATTGGACGGATACGCAGTATTTT.

V and J are TRBV30 and TRBJ1-5; 12 bases map to TRBD1. CDR3 length: 15 residues. Germline CDR1 GTSNPN, CDR2 SVGIG (reference sequence). J lost 7 bases, V lost 0 bases, and 4 bases had no gene match. The CDR3 sequence: CAWSVGQGAGQPQHF. CDR3 coding DNA: TGTGCCTGGAGTGTGGGACAGGGGGCTGGACAGCCCCAGCATTTT.

The V call is TRBV12-5, the J call TRBJ2-7; D is possibly TRBD1 (6 bases). Between the trimmed V and J ends, which lost 7 bases and 6 bases, there was a span of 19 bases. The CDR3 sequence is 14 residues long. In germline, CDR1 is LGHNT, CDR2 FRNRAP. The CDR3 protein is CASASGGFQPEQYF. Here the CDR3 DNA reads TGTGCTAGTGCCTCTGGGGGCTTTCAGCCCGAGCAGTACTTC.

DNA of the CDR3: TGTGCCAGCAGTGAAGGGCTAGCTGGCGCCGGGGAGCTGTTTTTT. Protein sequence: CASSEGLAGAGELFF. J is TRBJ2-2 and V is TRBV6-1; D is possibly TRBD2 (5 bases). The CDR3 is 15 amino acids. Deletions cut 1 base from V and 6 bases from J, with 12 bases between. Germline loops: CDR1 MNHNS, CDR2 SASEGT.

In regard to this clone: This sample includes further DNA sequences coding for the same CDR3. This chain joins TRBV29-1 and TRBJ2-2, with TRBD1 identical over 7 bases. Germline CDR1 SQVTM, CDR2 ANQGSEA. Unmatched junction bases numbered 5, after V lost 5 bases and J lost 2 bases. This CDR3 region has 14 residues. The CDR3 loop reads CSVQGQRNTGELFF. Here the CDR3 DNA reads TGCAGCGTTCAGGGACAGAGAAACACCGGGGAGCTGTTTTTT.

The chain combines TRBV5-1 with TRBJ1-2; no clear D. CDR1 and CDR2 (germline): SGHRS, YFSETQ. V was pared by 0 bases and J by 3 bases, with 12 bases between. This CDR3 comprises 15 residues. CDR3 bases: TGCGCCAGCAGCTTGGAGGCATCAAGGGACTATGGCTACACCTTC. This codes for CASSLEASRDYGYTF.

This clone has just one count. The chain is built from TRBV29-1 and TRBJ1-5, with no clear D. The CDR3 runs 13 residues. Trimming removed 6 bases at V and 3 bases at J, with 12 bases between. Germline CDR1 reads SQVTM; CDR2 reads ANQGSEA. CDR3 amino acids: CSVGFNDNQPQHF. DNA for the CDR3: TGCAGCGTGGGATTTAACGACAATCAGCCCCAGCATTTT.

This chain connects TRBV7-8 to TRBJ2-7, with TRBD2 as a possible D gene (5 bases). CDR1 and CDR2 (germline): SGHVS, FQNEAQ. Trimming took 1 base from V and 1 from J, leaving 11 bases between them. The CDR3 consists of 15 residues. The CDR3 nucleotides read TGTGCCAGCAGCTTAGTTGCGGGTGCATCCTACGAGCAGTACTTC. Translation: CASSLVAGASYEQYF.

The chain uses TRBV18 and TRBJ2-6; D is unresolved. The CDR3 consists of 15 residues. Per the germline V gene, CDR1 is KGHSH and CDR2 is LQKENI. Trimming stripped 3 bases from V and 0 bases from J, with 6 bases between. The CDR3 sequence is CASSPGGSGANVLTF. As DNA, the CDR3 is TGTGCCAGCTCACCTGGTGGCTCTGGGGCCAACGTCCTGACTTTC.

J is TRBJ1-1 and V is TRBV13, with D unresolved. V lost 2 bases, J lost 2 bases, and 0 bases lay in between. CDR3 length equals 11 residues. Germline CDR1 is PRHDT and CDR2 is FYEKMQ (reference sequence). The DNA for the CDR3 is TGTGCCAGCAGCTTAAACACTGAAGCTTTCTTT. Translated, it gives CASSLNTEAFF.

J is TRBJ2-5 and V is TRBV6-5; TRBD1 is a possible D gene (6 bases). Trimming stripped 5 bases from V and 4 bases from J, with 11 bases between. CDR1 and CDR2 (germline): MNHEY, SVGAGI. The CDR3 totals 13 residues. CDR3 nucleotides: TGTGCCAGCAGTACAGGGTCGCGAGAGACCCAGTACTTC. Its protein product is CASSTGSRETQYF.

This clone was counted at least ten times. This chain uses TRBV6-5 with TRBJ2-2, with unresolved D. Germline CDR1 is MNHEY and CDR2 is SVGAGI. The V end was cut by 6 bases, the J end by 5 bases, with 7 bases between. The CDR3 is made up of 12 amino acids. The CDR3 loop is CASRLGTGELFF. The CDR3 coding sequence is TGTGCCAGCAGATTAGGGACCGGGGAGCTGTTTTTT.

This clone has more than one count but fewer than ten. The chain has TRBV29-1 and TRBJ1-1; possible D gene TRBD1, 6 bases. Germline V CDR1 and CDR2: SQVTM, ANQGSEA. Trimming took off 7 bases at V and 2 bases at J, with 17 bases between the two ends. The CDR3 has 14 residues. CDR3 amino acids: CSGTAGNINTEAFF. The DNA of the CDR3 is TGCAGCGGGACAGCGGGTAATATAAACACTGAAGCTTTCTTT.

The rearrangement joins TRBV29-1 to TRBJ1-5, with D tentatively TRBD1 (5 bases). This CDR3 is 13 amino acids long. Germline V gene sequence: CDR1 SQVTM, CDR2 ANQGSEA. V lost 6 bases, J lost 4 bases, and 13 bases lay in between. CDR3 region: CSVHDGGNQPQHF. The CDR3 DNA is TGCAGCGTGCATGATGGGGGGAATCAGCCCCAGCATTTT.

The chain has TRBV30 and TRBJ2-2; TRBD1 matches at 10 bases. This CDR3 has 15 amino acids. The V gene end was trimmed by 2 bases and the J gene end by 7 bases; junction bases not matched to a gene: 7. Germline lookup yields CDR1 GTSNPN and CDR2 SVGIG (reference sequence). The CDR3 is CAWSPPGQGSGELFF. For the CDR3, the DNA is TGTGCCTGGAGTCCCCCGGGACAGGGGAGCGGGGAGCTGTTTTTT.

This clone was recorded a few times. This chain connects TRBV25-1 to TRBJ1-1; D is ambiguous. CDR3 length: 13 amino acids. CDR1 and CDR2 (germline): MGHDK, SYGVNS. Trimming took off 3 bases at V and 4 bases at J, with 9 bases between the two ends. CDR3 nucleotides: TGTGCCAGCAGTGATTTGGGTGGCACTGAAGCTTTCTTT. It codes for CASSDLGGTEAFF.